Listed here is a single T cell receptor (beta chain). This record belongs to a study of T cell repertoires in ileal Crohn's disease. In the study overall: Operated complications were stricturing disease (around 60%) and penetrating disease (around 40%). About half of patients got postoperative therapy: about twelve thiopurines, about 20 anti-TNF.

The V and J ends lost 8 bases and 4 bases respectively, with 15 bases between them. This CDR3 region has 14 residues. Germline loops: CDR1 MDHEN, CDR2 SYDVKM. The table came from immunoSEQ multiplex PCR; TCRdb's copy has only in-frame clones and leaves some out. This table holds about 12,000 clones, around 83% found once. Specified time point: neoterminal ileum biopsy at postoperative endoscopy, about 6 months after surgery. The source is an adult with Crohn's disease. Sequencing was performed on ileal tissue. The rearrangement uses TRBV28 and TRBJ1-3; no reliable D call. CDR3 sequence: CASRASKAGNTIYF. The CDR3 DNA sequence: TGTGCCAGCCGTGCTTCCAAAGCGGGAAACACCATATATTTT.